This paragraph covers one T cell receptor beta chain sequence. The source of the sample is a study of OX40 agonist ivuxolimab in advanced cancers. Sequencing was performed with immunoSEQ multiplex PCR; in TCRdb, only in-frame clones are kept and a portion is missing. The table has about 73,000 clones, about 87% seen once. Samples were taken at baseline and on day 1 of cycles 4 and 7. The receptor comes from an adult with an advanced solid tumor such as melanoma, head and neck, liver or kidney cancer. This material consisted of CD4+ or CD8+ T cells sorted from blood, taken in a trial of the OX40 agonist ivuxolimab.

Here the CDR3 DNA reads TGCGCCAGCAGCCAACGACAGGGGCCCAATCAGCCCCAGCATTTT. Residues: CASSQRQGPNQPQHF. The chain recombines TRBV5-1 with TRBJ1-5; the match to TRBD1 covers 8 bases. Per the germline V gene, CDR1 is SGHRS and CDR2 is YFSETQ. The CDR3 is made up of 15 amino acids. Trimming took 4 bases from V and 3 from J; bases not matched to a gene: 6.